Below are 27 T cell receptor beta chains sequenced from a single sample in a study of T cell repertoires in cytomegalovirus infection (dated by TCRdb to between 2018 and 2021). TCRdb records Illumina HiSeq 1500 as the sequencer. TCRdb reworked the public reads: Q25 trimming with fastp, MiXCR clone assembly, productive beta chains retained. Rows matching on CDR3 protein sequence are summarized as one entry with the most common DNA and genes. The sample table shows fewer than 550,000 distinct CDR3 sequences, and roughly 30% are seen once. Of the sample, roughly 15% falls within the top ten clones. Sequenced input: PBMCs. Receptors originate from a human donor in good health (CMV status not recorded). Some clones in this sample may be carry-over from other donors' samples.

This clonotype appeared a few times. The genes are TRBV6-1 and TRBJ1-2, with D maybe TRBD1 (5 bases). Germline V gene data show CDR1 as MNHNS and CDR2 as SASEGT. The V gene lost 3 bases and the J gene lost 3 bases, with 8 bases spanning the gap. The CDR3 loop spans 13 amino acids. DNA of the CDR3: TGTGCCAGCAGTGACGACAGTCACTATGGCTACACCTTC. It encodes CASSDDSHYGYTF.

The rearrangement uses TRBV18 and TRBJ2-5, with D possibly being TRBD1 (5 bases). Germline V lookup: CDR1 KGHSH, CDR2 LQKENI. Trimming took 1 base from V and 2 from J, leaving 11 bases between them. The CDR3 is 15 amino acids. The CDR3 nucleotides are TGTGCCAGCTCACCACTTGGACATTCTCAAGAGACCCAGTACTTC. Protein sequence: CASSPLGHSQETQYF.

This clonotype was counted many times. The chain uses TRBV12-3 or TRBV12-4 and TRBJ2-5, with D unresolved. Trimming removed 6 bases from V and 5 bases from J, with 7 bases in between. This CDR3 contains 11 residues. The CDR3 region is CASSRRETQYF. The CDR3 DNA reads as TGTGCCAGCAGCCGTCGCGAGACCCAGTACTTC.

V gene TRBV20-1 combines with J gene TRBJ2-6; 8 positions match TRBD1. Germline CDR1 and CDR2: DFQATT and SNEGSKA (reference sequence). This CDR3 spans 16 amino acids. V gave up 6 bases and J gave up 0 bases; unmatched junction bases: 7. CDR3 coding DNA: TGCAGTGCATCGGACAGGGCGCTCTCTGGGGCCAACGTCCTGACTTTC. It codes for CSASDRALSGANVLTF.

The chain employs TRBV6-1 and TRBJ1-1, with TRBD1 identical over 7 bases. The CDR3 runs to 14 residues. Germline V gives CDR1 MNHNS, CDR2 SASEGT. Trimming at V came to 2 bases and at J to 8 bases, leaving 8 bases not matched to a gene. The CDR3 nucleotides are TGTGCCAGCAGTGAACAATTAAGACAGGGCGAAGCTTTCTTT. Its translation: CASSEQLRQGEAFF.

In this sample, this clonotype turned up many times. CDR3 DNA: TGTGCCAGCAGCCACCTGATGGGGCGAGAGACCCAGTACTTC. Protein sequence: CASSHLMGRETQYF. The rearrangement links TRBV6-6 to TRBJ2-5, with D perhaps matching TRBD1 (5 bases). The CDR3 length is 14 residues. Germline values: CDR1 MNHNY, CDR2 SVGAGI (reference sequence). V was trimmed by 6 bases and J by 4 bases, leaving 15 bases between them.

In this sample, this clonotype turned up many times. The rearrangement links TRBV11-2 to TRBJ2-1; 9 nucleotides match TRBD2. The CDR3 totals 16 residues. In germline, CDR1 is SGHAT, CDR2 FQNNGV. The junction had 5 bases not matched to a gene; V was cut back by 2 bases and J by 3 bases. The CDR3 DNA is TGTGCCAGCAGCTTAAGTACTAGCGGGCACTACAATGAGCAGTTCTTC. This encodes CASSLSTSGHYNEQFF.

This clonotype was seen a handful of times. V and J are TRBV7-2 and TRBJ1-1; TRBD1 is a possible D gene (6 bases). Germline V gene sequence: CDR1 SGHTA, CDR2 FQGNSA. Trimming removed 3 bases from V and 4 bases from J, with 12 bases in between. This CDR3 region has 14 residues. CDR3 sequence: CASSFWRGGTEAFF. DNA for the CDR3: TGTGCCAGCAGCTTTTGGAGGGGGGGCACTGAAGCTTTCTTT.

The chain couples TRBV12-3 or TRBV12-4 to TRBJ2-2, with a tentative D call TRBD1 (6 bases). CDR3 length: 15 amino acids. The ends were cut back, 2 bases at V and 3 bases at J, with 10 bases in the middle. CDR3 region: CASSLQGPDTGELFF. The CDR3 DNA sequence: TGTGCCAGCAGTTTACAGGGGCCTGACACCGGGGAGCTGTTTTTT.

This clonotype showed up just once. The V gene is TRBV20-1, the J gene TRBJ2-1; 11 bases match TRBD2. CDR3 size: 15 residues. The germline V gene encodes CDR1 DFQATT and CDR2 SNEGSKA (reference sequence). V shed 6 bases, J shed 8 bases, and the junction held 12 bases outside the gene matches. The CDR3 loop is CSADETSGVPDEQFF. The DNA for the CDR3 is TGCAGTGCCGACGAGACTAGCGGGGTTCCGGATGAGCAGTTCTTC.

This clonotype was seen many times. The V gene is TRBV11-2, the J gene TRBJ2-5; D remains unclear. From germline, CDR1 is SGHAT and CDR2 FQNNGV. The length of the CDR3 is 15 residues. Trimming removed 1 base at V and 1 base at J, with 10 bases between. The CDR3 DNA is TGTGCCAGCAGCTTAGTTTCCCCTAGCCAAGAGACCCAGTACTTC. It encodes CASSLVSPSQETQYF.

This clonotype was seen a single time. A single base separates this from a much larger clone, so it may be a read error. The V call is TRBV6-5, the J call TRBJ1-1; maybe TRBD1 (6 bases). Per the germline V gene, CDR1 is MNHEY and CDR2 is SVGAGI. V gave up 6 bases and J gave up 2 bases, with 25 bases separating them. This CDR3 has 18 amino acids. In nucleotides, the CDR3 is TGTGCCAGCAGCGCACGGACAGCCGATACACCCTGTAACACTGAAGCTTTCTTT. Its protein product is CASSARTADTPCNTEAFF.

This sequence joins TRBV2 and TRBJ2-1; 14 bases match TRBD2. The CDR3 length is 13 residues. Per germline, CDR1 SNHLY and CDR2 FYNNEI. The V and J ends lost 10 bases and 8 bases, in that order; junction bases with no gene match: 4. CDR3 sequence reads: CATGTSGGYEQFF. In DNA, the CDR3 is TGTGCCACCGGGACTAGCGGGGGTTATGAGCAGTTCTTC. The variable domain in full, with the rest retrieved from reference TRBV2 and TRBJ2-1, is EPEVTQTPSHQVTQMGQEVILRCVPISNHLYFYWYRQILGQKVEFLVSFYNNEISEKSEIFDDQFSVERPDGSNFTLKIRSTKLEDSAMYFCATGTSGGYEQFFGPGTRLTVL.

This sequence joins TRBV6-5 and TRBJ1-1; D unresolved. Trimming took 5 bases from V and 4 from J, leaving 14 bases between them. Germline CDR1 is MNHEY and CDR2 is SVGAGI. This CDR3 is built from 14 residues. CDR3 protein: CASSIDPDPTEAFF. Written as DNA, the CDR3 is TGTGCCAGCAGTATCGACCCGGACCCCACTGAAGCTTTCTTT.

The rearrangement joins TRBV27 to TRBJ2-7; 9 bases match TRBD1. Trimming took 6 bases from V and 4 from J; bases not matched to a gene: 13. Germline V gene sequence: CDR1 MNHEY, CDR2 SMNVEV (reference sequence). The CDR3 covers 16 residues. The CDR3 coding sequence is TGTGCCAGCAGACCTACCACAGGGGGCTTTCATTACGAGCAGTACTTC. Its protein is CASRPTTGGFHYEQYF.

This clonotype appeared a few times. The chain employs TRBV4-1 and TRBJ1-2; D is perhaps TRBD1 (6 bases). The CDR3 runs to 13 residues. Deletions cut 7 bases from V and 2 bases from J, with 11 bases between. Germline V gives CDR1 MGHRA, CDR2 YSYEKL. The CDR3, as DNA: TGCGCCAGCAATCCAGGGGAGAACTATGGCTACACCTTC. Translation: CASNPGENYGYTF.

The rearrangement uses TRBV29-1 and TRBJ2-3; TRBD1 is a possible D gene (5 bases). V was pared by 7 bases and J by 0 bases, with 11 bases between. Germline V lookup: CDR1 SQVTM, CDR2 ANQGSEA. This CDR3 is 13 amino acids long. Here the CDR3 reads CSARDASTDTQYF. CDR3 coding DNA: TGCAGCGCCAGGGATGCTAGCACAGATACGCAGTATTTT.

This clonotype was detected ten times or more. The V call is TRBV11-2, the J call TRBJ2-2; D unclear. The germline V gene has CDR1 SGHAT and CDR2 FQNNGV. Trimming stripped 8 bases from V and 2 bases from J, with 12 bases between. The CDR3 is 14 residues long. The CDR3: CASLGRDNTGELFF. The CDR3 DNA sequence: TGTGCCAGCCTGGGAAGAGACAACACCGGGGAGCTGTTTTTT.

As for this clonotype: Germline is not matched at one junction end, which may reflect a read error. The chain joins TRBV12-3 or TRBV12-4 to TRBJ1-5, with D perhaps TRBD1 (6 bases). This CDR3 is 17 amino acids long. As DNA, the CDR3 is TGTGCCAGCAGCTTGGCTGGGGGCAGGGCCCTCAATCAGCCCCCGCATTTT. Residues: CASSLAGGRALNQPPHF.

The genes are TRBV5-1 and TRBJ1-4; TRBD1 agrees at 9 bases. Germline CDR1 SGHRS, CDR2 YFSETQ. There are 14 residues in the CDR3. V lost 4 bases and J lost 8; bases outside the gene matches: 6. This CDR3 reads CASSNGTGREKLFF. In DNA, the CDR3 is TGCGCCAGCAGCAACGGGACAGGGCGGGAAAAACTGTTTTTT.

In its sample, this clonotype was seen many times. The chain joins TRBV7-2 to TRBJ2-3; D is unclear. The ends were cut back, 3 bases at V and 1 base at J, with 20 bases in the middle. The CDR3 extends over 18 amino acids. Looked up from germline, CDR1 is SGHTA and CDR2 is FQGNSA. The CDR3 loop is CASSFARPLEFGTDTQYF. CDR3 sequence (DNA): TGTGCCAGCAGCTTCGCCCGCCCCCTAGAGTTCGGCACAGATACGCAGTATTTT.

A few counts support this clonotype. The V call is TRBV6-1, the J call TRBJ1-5; D remains ambiguous. V lost 6 bases, J lost 1 base, and 13 bases lay in between. This CDR3 is built from 15 residues. Germline values: CDR1 MNHNS, CDR2 SASEGT. The CDR3 is CASRGGEQSNQPQHF. CDR3 nucleotides: TGTGCCAGCAGAGGTGGGGAACAGAGCAATCAGCCCCAGCATTTT.

Comments on this clonotype: The junction and the germline gene differ at one end; a read error may be behind it. This chain's CDR3 is CSARRTGLMDGYTF. The CDR3, as DNA: TGCAGTGCTAGGAGGACAGGGCTGATGGATGGCTACACATTC. The rearrangement joins TRBV20-1 to TRBJ1-2, with 8 bases lining up with TRBD1. This CDR3 is 14 amino acids long. Germline CDR1 and CDR2: DFQATT and SNEGSKA (reference sequence).

This clonotype came up a few times. The J gene is TRBJ2-3, the V gene TRBV7-9, with 10 bases identical to TRBD2. The CDR3 is 18 amino acids. Germline V lookup: CDR1 SEHNR, CDR2 FQNEAQ (reference sequence). With 1 base clipped from V and 2 bases from J, the junction kept 9 bases outside the gene matches. CDR3 in amino acids: CASSLGSGGALDTDTQYF. For the CDR3, the DNA is TGTGCCAGCAGCTTAGGGAGCGGGGGGGCTCTTGACACAGATACGCAGTATTTT.

This clonotype came up a few times. The rearrangement uses TRBV12-3 or TRBV12-4 and TRBJ2-7; either TRBD1 or TRBD2 may supply D (7 bases each). Between the trimmed V and J ends, which lost 1 base and 3 bases, there was a span of 16 bases. The CDR3 length is 16 residues. The CDR3, as DNA: TGTGCCAGCAGTTTAGGGGGGGGGACAGCGTTCTACGAGCAGTACTTC. Amino acid sequence: CASSLGGGTAFYEQYF.

Worth noting for this clonotype: A much larger clone differs from this one at a single base, so this may be a read error. This chain uses TRBV11-2 with TRBJ2-5, with 8 bases identical to TRBD2. CDR1 SGHAT and CDR2 FQNNGV come from the germline V gene. The length of the CDR3 is 16 residues. CDR3 coding DNA: TGTGCCAGCAACTTAGTGGGCGGGGGGACCCAAGAGACCCAGTACTTC. This codes for CASNLVGGGTQETQYF.

A word on this clonotype: With a much larger clone just one base away, this may be a read error. This sequence joins TRBV7-2 and TRBJ1-1; unclear D gene. In germline, CDR1 is SGHTA, CDR2 FQGNSA. The CDR3 has 12 amino acids. V lost 3 bases and J 8 bases, leaving 10 bases between the germline ends. The CDR3 sequence: CTSSLWREEAFF. CDR3 in DNA: TGTACCAGCAGCTTGTGGAGGGAAGAAGCTTTCTTT.